The present TCR beta chain was sequenced within a study of blood T cells in healthy people across ages. A J-beta primer mix and a sample-barcoded 5' primer were used in a second PCR of roughly 6 to 12 cycles. Template switching added a 12-random-nucleotide identifier to every cDNA molecule. TCRdb passed the 5' RACE reads through MiXCR, listing each CDR3 protein once. This sample has around 690,000 distinct CDR3 sequences; roughly 50% occur once, and the top ten carry over 30%. Total RNA, at least 5 micrograms per sample, was extracted from PBMCs. Study-level findings and limits: Older age coincided with a roughly linear decline in TCR beta diversity per million T cells. Higher diversity, along with more naive CD4+ cells, distinguished long-lived donors from aged donors.

In germline, CDR1 is LGHNA, CDR2 YNFKEQ. This CDR3 is built from 14 residues. Details on this clonotype: Its cognate antigen is unknown. A much larger clonotype is one base distant, so this may be a read error.

Source material: blood. The J gene is TRBJ2-5, the V gene TRBV4-2; TRBD2 is a possible D gene (6 bases). The J call may be wrong; the DNA end is better matched by TRBJ2-7. The receptor was derived from a man aged 60-69 years in good health. CDR3 loop: CASSHEHGGYEQYF. The DNA for the CDR3 is TGTGCCAGCAGCCATGAGCACGGGGGATACGAGCAGTACTTC.